A single sample is the source of the 27 T cell receptor beta chains below, sequenced in a study of identical twins. TCRdb used MiXCR to reprocess the 5' RACE reads, holding one entry per CDR3 protein. The table has 150,000 or so distinct CDR3 sequences, 3% to 4% seen once. The sequencing input was memory T cells sorted from blood. These receptor sequences come from a man aged 18 to 35 in good health.

This clonotype has just a few counts. The V and J genes are TRBV2 and TRBJ2-1, with TRBD1 matching over 9 bases. Germline-derived CDR1 and CDR2 are SNHLY and FYNNEI. Trimming took 4 bases from V and 15 from J; bases not matched to a gene: 4. The CDR3 totals 11 residues. The CDR3 DNA follows: TGTGCCAGCAGTGGGACAGGGGTCCTGTTCTTC. Amino acid sequence: CASSGTGVLFF.

This clonotype was observed a handful of times. The gene calls are TRBV11-2 and TRBJ2-7, with a weak D call TRBD1 (6 bases). Germline-derived CDR1 and CDR2 are SGHAT and FQNNGV. V was clipped by 4 bases and J by 6 bases, with 13 bases between them. The CDR3 runs to 13 residues. The CDR3 is CASSYYRVAEQYF. The CDR3 DNA sequence: TGTGCCAGCAGCTATTACAGGGTGGCCGAGCAGTACTTC.

This clonotype was picked up many times. The J gene is TRBJ2-2, the V gene TRBV6-5, with 8 nucleotides matching TRBD2. The CDR3 length is 14 residues. In germline, CDR1 is MNHEY, CDR2 SVGAGI. The J segment lost 7 bases and the V segment lost 4 bases, leaving 5 bases of the junction unmatched. The CDR3 DNA follows: TGTGCCAGCAGTTCGAGCGGGAGAGGCGGGGAGCTGTTTTTT. Protein: CASSSSGRGGELFF.

This clonotype was seen many times. This chain connects TRBV6-4 to TRBJ2-1; no reliable D call. The CDR3 is 16 amino acids. Germline lookup yields CDR1 MRHNA and CDR2 SNTAGT. Trimming removed 0 bases at V and 0 bases at J, with 9 bases between. CDR3 sequence: CASSDSGQSSYNEQFF. The CDR3 DNA follows: TGTGCCAGCAGTGACTCCGGGCAGAGCTCCTACAATGAGCAGTTCTTC.

Many counts were recorded for this clonotype. This chain links TRBV5-1 with TRBJ1-1; D is perhaps TRBD1 (6 bases). The germline V gene encodes CDR1 SGHRS and CDR2 YFSETQ. This CDR3 is 15 amino acids long. V was shortened by 4 bases and J by 1 base, with 14 bases between the two germline ends. CDR3 protein: CASSLGDMRNTEAFF. The CDR3 DNA is TGCGCCAGCAGCCTCGGGGACATGAGGAACACTGAAGCTTTCTTT. The whole variable domain, remainder taken from reference TRBV5-1 and TRBJ1-1, is KAGVTQTPRYLIKTRGQQVTLSCSPISGHRSVSWYQQTPGQGLQFLFEYFSETQRNKGNFPGRFSGRQFSNSRSEMNVSTLELGDSALYLCASSLGDMRNTEAFFGQGTRLTVV.

In its sample, this clonotype was seen a few times. The V gene is TRBV5-4, the J gene TRBJ2-3; possible D gene TRBD2, 5 bases. The CDR3 extends over 17 amino acids. Germline V lookup: CDR1 SGHNT, CDR2 YYREEE (reference sequence). V lost 2 bases and J 0 bases, leaving 16 bases between the germline ends. CDR3 in DNA: TGTGCCAGCAGCTTTCGTAGGGCGGGTCTAAGCACAGATACGCAGTATTTT. This codes for CASSFRRAGLSTDTQYF.

This clonotype was recorded only once. One base away lies a much larger clone, so this may be a sequencing read error. This chain joins TRBV27 and TRBJ1-2; unclear D gene. Per germline, CDR1 MNHEY and CDR2 SMNVEV (reference sequence). The CDR3 extends over 13 amino acids. The CDR3 DNA reads as TGTGCCAGCAGTTTCCGTGGCAACTATGGCTACATCTTC. Translation gives CASSFRGNYGYIF.

This clonotype has a count of ten or more. V is TRBV3-1 and J is TRBJ2-6; D uncertain. CDR1 and CDR2 (germline): LGHDT, YNNKEL (reference sequence). Trimming took 3 bases from V and 2 from J, leaving 8 bases between them. The CDR3 consists of 15 residues. In DNA, the CDR3 is TGTGCCAGCAGCCATCCTCCCCCTGGGGCCAACGTCCTGACTTTC. Translation: CASSHPPPGANVLTF.

This clonotype was seen ten or more times. V gene TRBV4-2 combines with J gene TRBJ2-7; 14 positions match TRBD2. This CDR3 comprises 17 residues. J was trimmed by 6 bases and V by 4 bases; bases with no gene match: 11. From germline, CDR1 is LGHNA and CDR2 YNFKEQ. CDR3 bases: TGTGCCAGCAGCCCGCCCCAGGGACTAGCGGGAGATCGCGAGCAGTACTTC. It codes for CASSPPQGLAGDREQYF.

This clonotype was observed many times. The chain is built from TRBV27 and TRBJ2-1, with D possibly TRBD1 on 5 matching bases. Germline V lookup: CDR1 MNHEY, CDR2 SMNVEV (reference sequence). V was clipped by 3 bases and J by 7 bases, with 10 bases between them. There are 13 residues in the CDR3. The CDR3 DNA is TGTGCCAGCAGTTTCGACAGAAGGAATGAGCAGTTCTTC. Translation gives CASSFDRRNEQFF.

This clonotype was detected many times. The chain is built from TRBV20-1 and TRBJ2-7, with D possibly being TRBD1 (5 bases). Trimming pared 6 bases from V and 7 bases from J, leaving 19 bases between. This CDR3 contains 13 residues. CDR1 is DFQATT and CDR2 is SNEGSKA in the germline V gene (reference sequence). This CDR3 is CSAPPGHRREQYF. For the CDR3, the DNA is TGCAGTGCCCCCCCCGGACACCGAAGGGAGCAGTACTTC.

This clonotype was observed at least ten times. In nucleotides, the CDR3 is TGTGCCAGCAGCGTGGGTACAGGGACGGACACTGAAGCTTTCTTT. This sequence encodes CASSVGTGTDTEAFF. The chain joins TRBV9 to TRBJ1-1; possibly TRBD1 for D (6 bases). V was clipped by 2 bases and J by 3 bases, with 14 bases between them. This CDR3 is 15 amino acids long. CDR1 is SGDLS, CDR2 YYNGEE, per germline.

This clonotype is medium-sized (0.01 to 0.1%) in the sample. The V call is TRBV11-2, the J call TRBJ2-1, with D perhaps matching TRBD2 (5 bases). V gave up 1 base and J gave up 7 bases, with 8 bases separating them. CDR1 and CDR2 from the germline V gene are SGHAT and FQNNGV. CDR3 length equals 13 residues. For the CDR3, the DNA is TGTGCCAGCAGCTTAGTGAGGGTAAATGAGCAGTTCTTC. Its protein product is CASSLVRVNEQFF.

At least ten counts were recorded for this clonotype. This rearrangement joins TRBV29-1 to TRBJ1-1; D not resolved. The V end was cut by 3 bases, the J end by 2 bases, with 7 bases between. The V gene's germline CDR1 is SQVTM and CDR2 ANQGSEA. CDR3 length equals 12 residues. This chain's CDR3 is CSVDGVNTEAFF. In DNA, the CDR3 is TGCAGCGTTGATGGGGTAAACACTGAAGCTTTCTTT. Looking up the rest from reference TRBV29-1 and TRBJ1-1 gives the full variable domain: SAVISQKPSRDICQRGTSLTIQCQVDSQVTMMFWYRQQPGQSLTLIATANQGSEATYESGFVIDKFPISRPNLTFSTLTVSNMSPEDSSIYLCSVDGVNTEAFFGQGTRLTVV.

This clonotype was detected ten times or more. The gene calls are TRBV11-2 and TRBJ2-3; D remains ambiguous. V was clipped by 2 bases and J by 6 bases, with 6 bases between them. The CDR3 extends over 12 amino acids. Germline-derived CDR1 and CDR2 are SGHAT and FQNNGV. Here the CDR3 reads CASSLNMDTQYF. CDR3 DNA: TGTGCCAGCAGCTTAAACATGGATACGCAGTATTTT.

This clonotype was counted at least ten times. The genes are TRBV5-6 and TRBJ1-1; D might be TRBD1 (6 bases). This CDR3 region has 14 residues. Trimming removed 4 bases from V and 0 bases from J, with 10 bases in between. Germline CDR1 reads SGHDT; CDR2 reads YYEEEE. For the CDR3, the DNA is TGTGCCAGCAGCGTTACAGGGATGAACACTGAAGCTTTCTTT. Translated: CASSVTGMNTEAFF.

This clonotype occurred many times. This chain uses TRBV24-1 with TRBJ2-1; D possibly matches TRBD1 or TRBD2 (5 bases each). This CDR3 region has 15 residues. CDR1 is KGHDR, CDR2 SFDVKD, per germline. V lost 7 bases, J lost 2 bases, and 14 bases lay in between. This CDR3 is CATSLGARAYNEQFF. CDR3 sequence (DNA): TGTGCCACCAGCCTCGGGGCTCGCGCCTACAATGAGCAGTTCTTC.

This clonotype was seen many times. The V call is TRBV4-2, the J call TRBJ2-6, with 12 bases lining up with TRBD1. There are 18 residues in the CDR3. Germline V gene lookup returns CDR1 LGHNA and CDR2 YNFKEQ. With V trimmed by 1 base and J by 2 bases, 3 bases remained unmatched. CDR3 protein: CASSQAGTGGAGANVLTF. The CDR3 bases are TGTGCCAGCAGCCAAGCCGGGACAGGGGGCGCTGGGGCCAACGTCCTGACTTTC.

This clonotype has at least ten counts. V is TRBV4-1 and J is TRBJ2-5; perhaps TRBD2 as D (6 bases). V dropped 4 bases and J dropped 3 bases, with 15 bases sitting between them. Germline CDR1 and CDR2: MGHRA and YSYEKL. The CDR3 sequence is 15 residues long. The DNA of the CDR3 is TGCGCCAGCAGCCCTTCCGGGACTTTAGAAGAGACCCAGTACTTC. Amino acids: CASSPSGTLEETQYF.

A few counts support this clonotype. Germline and junction disagree at one end, which may indicate a read error. The chain links TRBV19 to TRBJ1-1, with a possible D match to TRBD1 (6 bases). Germline assignment: CDR1 LNHDA and CDR2 SQIVND (reference sequence). The CDR3 is made up of 11 amino acids. Written as DNA, the CDR3 is TGTGCTAGTACTAGGGGGTATGAAGCTTTCTTT. It yields the protein CASTRGYEAFF.

This clonotype was counted ten times or more. V and J are TRBV12-3 or TRBV12-4 and TRBJ2-5; no clear D. The germline V and J ends were trimmed by 7 bases and 5 bases, with 11 bases remaining between them. CDR3 length: 12 residues. The CDR3 region has the DNA TGTGCCAGCACCACGCCGCCGGAGACCCAGTACTTC. It yields the protein CASTTPPETQYF.

This clonotype was seen repeatedly, ten times or more. The chain carries TRBV7-8 and TRBJ2-3, with D uncertain. The germline gives CDR1 SGHVS, CDR2 FQNEAQ. This CDR3 is built from 16 residues. The V gene lost 1 base and the J gene lost 5 bases, with 16 bases spanning the gap. CDR3 DNA: TGTGCCAGCAGCTTAGGACGAATCCCCTTGGGAGATACGCAGTATTTT. This translates into CASSLGRIPLGDTQYF.

The sample holds many counts of this clonotype. The chain employs TRBV28 and TRBJ2-3, with 8 nucleotides matching TRBD2. Germline assignment: CDR1 MDHEN and CDR2 SYDVKM. There are 12 residues in the CDR3. V lost 10 bases to trimming and J lost 3 bases; unmatched junction nucleotides: 3. The CDR3 loop is CATGLATDTQYF. CDR3 coding DNA: TGTGCCACCGGACTAGCTACAGATACGCAGTATTTT.

This clonotype turned up a few times. The V and J genes are TRBV5-1 and TRBJ2-1; TRBD1 aligns across 8 bases. The V and J ends lost 2 bases and 3 bases, in that order; junction bases with no gene match: 4. The CDR3 contains 15 residues. Germline V gene data show CDR1 as SGHRS and CDR2 as YFSETQ. CDR3: CASSFIGQGYNEQFF. The CDR3 DNA follows: TGCGCCAGCAGCTTTATAGGACAGGGCTACAATGAGCAGTTCTTC.

The chain has TRBV10-1 and TRBJ2-3; TRBD2 matches 7 bases. Germline V gene data show CDR1 as WNHNN and CDR2 as SYGVQD (reference sequence). There are 15 residues in the CDR3. V trimming: 6 bases; J trimming: 5 bases; junction bases outside the gene matches: 11. The CDR3 region is CASSPTTGGLDTQYF. CDR3 coding DNA: TGCGCCAGCAGCCCGACAACCGGGGGGTTAGATACGCAGTATTTT.

The chain joins TRBV18 to TRBJ2-7; D gene uncertain. Germline CDR1 reads KGHSH; CDR2 reads LQKENI. CDR3 size: 15 residues. V lost 5 bases, J lost 1 base, and 15 bases lay in between. The CDR3 reads CASSVNSDPSYEQYV. The CDR3 DNA reads as TGTGCCAGCTCAGTTAACTCAGACCCGTCCTACGAGCAGTACGTC.

This clonotype was observed at least ten times. V usage is TRBV7-9 and J usage is TRBJ1-5; D gene uncertain. Germline V CDR1 and CDR2: SEHNR, FQNEAQ (reference sequence). The V end lost 1 base, the J end lost 1 base, and 11 bases lay between the germline ends. The CDR3 sequence is 16 residues long. The CDR3: CASSLGVGKSNQPQHF. CDR3 coding DNA: TGTGCCAGCAGCTTAGGTGTAGGGAAGAGCAATCAGCCCCAGCATTTT.